These T cell receptor beta chains were read from a single sample in a study of blood T cell repertoires in COVID-19. Sequenced by immunoSEQ multiplex PCR; TCRdb stores in-frame clones only, minus some. The sample records about 200,000 clones, roughly nine tenths being singletons. What was sequenced was peripheral blood. These TCRs come from a woman in her forties or fifties with COVID-19, enrolled during active disease. Each CDR3 is given with its conserved first and last residue. D genes are given only for firm matches.

TRBJ2-5	TRBV7-2	.	TGTGCCAGCTCAACGGTCGTGACCCAGTACTTC	CASSTVVTQYF
TRBJ1-1	TRBV2	.	TGTGCCAGCAGCATCACTGAAGCTTTCTTT	CASSITEAFF
TRBJ1-3	TRBV12-1	.	TGTGCCAGCAGCGGCTACCATGAGGAGAGCGGACTATCTGGAAACACCATATATTTT	CASSGYHEESGLSGNTIYF
TRBJ1-1	TRBV27	.	TGTGCCAGCAGTTTCTCTCGGGGCACTGAAGCTTTCTTT	CASSFSRGTEAFF
TRBJ2-3	TRBV19	TRBD2	TGTGCCAGTAGTATGGGACTAGCGGGGTTGGGAGATACGCAGTATTTT	CASSMGLAGLGDTQYF
TRBJ2-1	TRBV7-6	.	TGTGCCAGCAGCCCGCGGGCGGGGGCTGTAGATGAGCAGTTCTTC	CASSPRAGAVDEQFF
TRBJ1-4	TRBV9	.	TGTGCCAGCAGCGTAGGACCCTTGAGGGGGGGCAGTGAAAAACTGTTTTTT	CASSVGPLRGGSEKLFF
TRBJ2-1	TRBV5-5	.	TGTGCCAGCAGCTTGGAAGGACTCCATAGCTCCTACAATGAGCAGTTCTTC	CASSLEGLHSSYNEQFF
TRBJ2-5	TRBV13	.	TGTGCCAGCAGCTTGATGCGGAGAGAGACCCAGTACTTC	CASSLMRRETQYF
TRBJ1-1	TRBV28	.	TGTGCCAGCAGTTTGGAGGGGAGTGAAGCTTTCTTT	CASSLEGSEAFF
TRBJ2-5	TRBV6-1	.	TGTGCCAGCAGTGAAAGGTGGTCAGGGGTGGCCCAGTACTTC	CASSERWSGVAQYF
TRBJ2-1	TRBV5-1	.	TGCGCCAGCAGCCAATTTGAGGGTGAGCAGTTCTTC	CASSQFEGEQFF
TRBJ2-5	TRBV5-1	.	TGCGCCAGCAGCTGGCAGGGAAGAGTAGGAGAGACCCAGTACTTC	CASSWQGRVGETQYF